This entry concerns a single T cell receptor (beta chain). The CDR3 is made up of 15 amino acids. Trimming stripped 0 bases from V and 7 bases from J, with 16 bases between. The germline CDR1 and CDR2 sequences are SGDLS and YYNGEE. This entry comes from a study of blood T cell repertoires in COVID-19. Study as a whole: Samples came from the United States, Italy and Spain, spanning acute and convalescent COVID-19.

Per the original methods: Amplification of reference gene primers was used by the study to estimate nucleated cell counts. Libraries were prepared by immunoSEQ multiplex PCR; TCRdb keeps only in-frame clonotypes and omits some of them. For V, J and clone size, that table is used; D and trimming come from the DNA. Counted here are about 39,000 clones, more than 80% occurring once; the ten biggest clones make up over 8%. This TCR was sampled from a man aged 60 to 75 in a cohort sampled during active COVID-19. Sequencing input: peripheral blood. This rearrangement joins TRBV9 to TRBJ1-1; D is possibly TRBD1 (5 bases). CDR3 DNA: TGTGCCAGCAGCGTAGCCCCTTTTGGGGGAGGTGAAGCTTTCTTT. Encoded protein: CASSVAPFGGGEAFF. Together with reference TRBV9 and TRBJ1-1, the CDR3 gives the full variable domain: DSGVTQTPKHLITATGQRVTLRCSPRSGDLSVYWYQQSLDQGLQFLIQYYNGEERAKGNILERFSAQQFPDLHSELNLSSLELGDSALYFCASSVAPFGGGEAFFGQGTRLTVV.